The rows below give T cell receptor beta chains drawn from one sample of a study of OX40 agonist ivuxolimab in advanced cancers. Produced via immunoSEQ multiplex PCR; TCRdb's table is partial and in-frame only. The table includes roughly 89,000 clones, 80% to 90% detected once. The material sequenced was CD4+ or CD8+ T cells sorted from blood, taken in a trial of the OX40 agonist ivuxolimab. These receptors all stem from an adult with an advanced solid tumor such as melanoma, head and neck, liver or kidney cancer. The CDR3 runs from the conserved cysteine through the conserved F or W. A D gene is named only where the DNA matches it firmly. Not all rows give a size; the values are once, few, many and, for expanded clones, a class.

J gene: TRBJ2-3; clone size: .; D gene: .; V gene: TRBV12-5; CDR3 protein: CASGFWDSTDTQYF; CDR3 DNA: TGTGCTAGTGGTTTCTGGGACAGCACAGATACGCAGTATTTT
J gene: TRBJ1-3; clone size: .; D gene: TRBD1; V gene: TRBV9; CDR3 protein: CASSGQPGGESGNTIYF; CDR3 DNA: TGTGCCAGCAGCGGTCAGCCAGGGGGTGAGTCTGGAAACACCATATATTTT
J gene: TRBJ2-1; clone size: .; D gene: TRBD1; V gene: TRBV5-8; CDR3 protein: CASRHGTVYNEQFF; CDR3 DNA: TGTGCCAGCAGACACGGGACAGTCTACAATGAGCAGTTCTTC
J gene: TRBJ2-2; clone size: .; D gene: TRBD1; V gene: TRBV6-1; CDR3 protein: CASSSTGVETGELFF; CDR3 DNA: TGTGCCAGCAGCTCGACAGGGGTGGAGACCGGGGAGCTGTTTTTT
J gene: TRBJ1-5; clone size: .; D gene: .; V gene: TRBV18; CDR3 protein: CASSPGINSNQPQHF; CDR3 DNA: TGTGCCAGCTCACCGGGGATTAATAGCAATCAGCCCCAGCATTTT
J gene: TRBJ2-7; clone size: .; D gene: .; V gene: TRBV4-1; CDR3 protein: CASSQDQYEQYF; CDR3 DNA: TGCGCCAGCAGCCAAGATCAGTACGAGCAGTACTTC
J gene: TRBJ2-7; clone size: .; D gene: .; V gene: TRBV5-5; CDR3 protein: CASSIPGVLYEQYF; CDR3 DNA: TGTGCCAGCAGCATTCCAGGGGTCCTCTACGAGCAGTACTTC
J gene: TRBJ1-2; clone size: .; D gene: .; V gene: TRBV18; CDR3 protein: CASSPEQSALYGYTF; CDR3 DNA: TGTGCCAGCTCACCTGAGCAATCCGCCCTCTATGGCTACACCTTC
J gene: TRBJ1-2; clone size: .; D gene: TRBD1; V gene: TRBV11-3; CDR3 protein: CASSPGQGLTNYGYTF; CDR3 DNA: TGTGCCAGCAGCCCCGGACAGGGGCTAACTAACTATGGCTACACCTTC
J gene: TRBJ2-7; clone size: .; D gene: .; V gene: TRBV27; CDR3 protein: CASRLGSEQYF; CDR3 DNA: TGTGCCAGCAGACTAGGAAGCGAGCAGTACTTC
J gene: TRBJ1-1; clone size: .; D gene: .; V gene: TRBV27; CDR3 protein: CASSRVGEDTEAFF; CDR3 DNA: TGTGCCAGCAGCCGAGTAGGGGAGGACACTGAAGCTTTCTTT
J gene: TRBJ1-2; clone size: .; D gene: TRBD1; V gene: TRBV27; CDR3 protein: CASSPRGNGYTF; CDR3 DNA: TGTGCCAGCAGTCCCAGGGGGAATGGCTACACCTTC
J gene: TRBJ1-2; clone size: .; D gene: .; V gene: TRBV4-2; CDR3 protein: CASSQEATRANYGYTF; CDR3 DNA: TGTGCCAGCAGCCAAGAGGCGACCAGGGCGAACTATGGCTACACCTTC
J gene: TRBJ2-1; clone size: .; D gene: TRBD2; V gene: TRBV7-9; CDR3 protein: CASRSTSGRGYEQFF; CDR3 DNA: TGTGCCAGCAGATCTACTAGCGGGAGAGGATATGAGCAGTTCTTC
J gene: TRBJ1-2; clone size: .; D gene: TRBD1; V gene: TRBV6-1; CDR3 protein: CASSEPGQVFGYTF; CDR3 DNA: TGTGCCAGCAGTGAACCGGGACAGGTCTTTGGCTACACCTTC
J gene: TRBJ2-1; clone size: .; D gene: .; V gene: TRBV4-3; CDR3 protein: CASSHSDSSTNEQFF; CDR3 DNA: TGCGCCAGCAGCCACTCGGACTCAAGTACAAATGAGCAGTTCTTC
J gene: TRBJ2-7; clone size: .; D gene: TRBD1; V gene: TRBV29-1; CDR3 protein: CSVTPGQVAHEQYF; CDR3 DNA: TGCAGCGTGACCCCGGGACAGGTCGCCCACGAGCAGTACTTC
J gene: TRBJ2-7; clone size: medium-sized; D gene: TRBD2; V gene: TRBV30; CDR3 protein: CAWAILAGKRAYEQYF; CDR3 DNA: TGTGCCTGGGCTATTTTAGCGGGAAAGAGGGCCTACGAGCAGTACTTC
J gene: TRBJ2-1; clone size: .; D gene: TRBD2; V gene: TRBV9; CDR3 protein: CASSVRASGRNNEQFF; CDR3 DNA: TGTGCCAGCAGCGTCCGGGCTAGCGGGAGAAACAATGAGCAGTTCTTC
J gene: TRBJ2-1; clone size: .; D gene: .; V gene: TRBV4-2; CDR3 protein: CASSQASGTASYNEQFF; CDR3 DNA: TGTGCCAGCAGCCAAGCTTCCGGGACTGCCTCCTACAATGAGCAGTTCTTC
J gene: TRBJ2-7; clone size: .; D gene: .; V gene: TRBV5-5; CDR3 protein: CASRLGRNYEQYF; CDR3 DNA: TGTGCCAGCAGACTGGGACGGAACTACGAGCAGTACTTC
J gene: TRBJ2-3; clone size: .; D gene: .; V gene: TRBV25-1; CDR3 protein: CASSVTTTLTDTQYF; CDR3 DNA: TGTGCCAGCAGCGTCACTACGACACTCACAGATACGCAGTATTTT
J gene: TRBJ2-1; clone size: .; D gene: TRBD2; V gene: TRBV29-1; CDR3 protein: CSVEITSGRGTYNEQFF; CDR3 DNA: TGCAGCGTTGAAATAACCAGCGGGAGGGGAACCTACAATGAGCAGTTCTTC
J gene: TRBJ1-3; clone size: .; D gene: .; V gene: TRBV11-2; CDR3 protein: CASSPSGGSGNTIYF; CDR3 DNA: TGTGCCAGCAGCCCGTCCGGTGGCTCTGGAAACACCATATATTTT
J gene: TRBJ1-3; clone size: .; D gene: TRBD1; V gene: TRBV27; CDR3 protein: CASSLSGTGIGNTIYF; CDR3 DNA: TGTGCCAGCAGTTTATCGGGGACAGGGATTGGAAACACCATATATTTT
J gene: TRBJ2-3; clone size: .; D gene: .; V gene: TRBV7-9; CDR3 protein: CASSLVDVVMDTQYF; CDR3 DNA: TGTGCCAGCAGCCTTGTGGATGTGGTTATGGATACGCAGTATTTT
J gene: TRBJ1-1; clone size: .; D gene: .; V gene: TRBV7-9; CDR3 protein: CASSFGLNTEAFF; CDR3 DNA: TGTGCCAGCAGTTTCGGACTGAACACTGAAGCTTTCTTT
J gene: TRBJ1-1; clone size: .; D gene: .; V gene: TRBV6-9; CDR3 protein: CASNLAAGQGEAFF; CDR3 DNA: TGTGCCAGCAACCTAGCGGCAGGCCAGGGTGAAGCTTTCTTT
J gene: TRBJ2-7; clone size: .; D gene: TRBD1; V gene: TRBV6-1; CDR3 protein: CATQMGQGSYEQYF; CDR3 DNA: TGTGCCACTCAGATGGGACAGGGGTCCTACGAGCAGTACTTC
J gene: TRBJ2-2; clone size: .; D gene: TRBD1; V gene: TRBV7-7; CDR3 protein: CASSLEGQGTGELFF; CDR3 DNA: TGTGCTAGCAGCTTAGAAGGACAGGGAACCGGGGAGCTGTTTTTT
J gene: TRBJ2-3; clone size: .; D gene: TRBD2; V gene: TRBV10-3; CDR3 protein: CAISFSGSRWTDTQYF; CDR3 DNA: TGTGCCATCAGTTTTAGCGGGAGCAGGTGGACAGATACGCAGTATTTT
J gene: TRBJ2-2; clone size: .; D gene: TRBD2; V gene: TRBV5-1; CDR3 protein: CASRSGSAGELFF; CDR3 DNA: TGCGCCAGCCGCAGCGGGAGCGCCGGGGAGCTGTTTTTT
J gene: TRBJ1-2; clone size: once; D gene: .; V gene: TRBV19; CDR3 protein: CASSINQGGGYTF; CDR3 DNA: TGTGCCAGTAGTATAAACCAGGGTGGTGGCTACACCTTC
J gene: TRBJ1-5; clone size: .; D gene: .; V gene: TRBV19; CDR3 protein: CASIKAGDYSNQPQHF; CDR3 DNA: TGTGCCAGTATTAAAGCGGGGGACTATAGCAATCAGCCCCAGCATTTT
J gene: TRBJ1-6; clone size: .; D gene: .; V gene: TRBV6-4; CDR3 protein: CASSDSGGNSPLHF; CDR3 DNA: TGTGCCAGCAGTGACTCAGGGGGTAATTCACCCCTCCACTTT
J gene: TRBJ2-1; clone size: .; D gene: .; V gene: TRBV10-1; CDR3 protein: CASSEHPGNSYNEQFF; CDR3 DNA: TGCGCCAGCAGTGAGCATCCGGGGAACTCCTACAATGAGCAGTTCTTC
J gene: TRBJ1-3; clone size: .; D gene: .; V gene: TRBV7-9; CDR3 protein: CASSRGGISFSGNTIYF; CDR3 DNA: TGTGCCAGCAGCCGTGGGGGCATTTCGTTCTCTGGAAACACCATATATTTT
J gene: TRBJ1-1; clone size: .; D gene: .; V gene: TRBV5-1; CDR3 protein: CASSLGGGQQNTEAFF; CDR3 DNA: TGCGCCAGCAGCTTAGGGGGAGGGCAACAGAACACTGAAGCTTTCTTT
J gene: TRBJ2-3; clone size: .; D gene: .; V gene: TRBV9; CDR3 protein: CASSVGGRFTDTQYF; CDR3 DNA: TGTGCCAGCAGCGTAGGGGGCAGGTTCACAGATACGCAGTATTTT
J gene: TRBJ1-1; clone size: .; D gene: .; V gene: TRBV5-1; CDR3 protein: CASRVMETADTEAFF; CDR3 DNA: TGCGCCAGCAGAGTTATGGAGACAGCCGACACTGAAGCTTTCTTT
J gene: TRBJ2-1; clone size: .; D gene: TRBD1; V gene: TRBV9; CDR3 protein: CASSVRTGRSEQFF; CDR3 DNA: TGTGCCAGCAGCGTAAGGACAGGGAGGAGTGAGCAGTTCTTC
J gene: TRBJ2-3; clone size: .; D gene: .; V gene: TRBV7-9; CDR3 protein: CASSFSVTGNSDTQYF; CDR3 DNA: TGTGCCAGCAGCTTCTCTGTCACAGGGAACTCAGATACGCAGTATTTT
J gene: TRBJ2-1; clone size: .; D gene: .; V gene: TRBV9; CDR3 protein: CASSVVGGPNNEQFF; CDR3 DNA: TGTGCCAGCAGCGTAGTCGGGGGCCCTAACAATGAGCAGTTCTTC
J gene: TRBJ2-1; clone size: .; D gene: TRBD2; V gene: TRBV10-3; CDR3 protein: CAIRGLAGDYNEQFF; CDR3 DNA: TGTGCCATCAGGGGACTAGCGGGAGACTACAATGAGCAGTTCTTC
J gene: TRBJ2-1; clone size: .; D gene: .; V gene: TRBV27; CDR3 protein: CASSPSWTLWNEQFF; CDR3 DNA: TGTGCCAGCAGTCCTAGCTGGACTTTATGGAATGAGCAGTTCTTC
J gene: TRBJ2-1; clone size: once; D gene: .; V gene: TRBV10-2; CDR3 protein: CASSAGPYEQFF; CDR3 DNA: TGCGCCAGCAGTGCGGGTCCGTATGAGCAGTTCTTC
J gene: TRBJ2-3; clone size: .; D gene: TRBD2; V gene: TRBV13; CDR3 protein: CASSTWTSGSTDTQYF; CDR3 DNA: TGTGCCAGCAGCACTTGGACTAGCGGGAGCACAGATACGCAGTATTTT
J gene: TRBJ2-3; clone size: .; D gene: .; V gene: TRBV5-6; CDR3 protein: CASSLVGGTQYF; CDR3 DNA: TGTGCCAGCAGCTTGGTAGGCGGGACGCAGTATTTT
J gene: TRBJ2-7; clone size: .; D gene: .; V gene: TRBV5-5; CDR3 protein: CASSLPGTASSYEQYF; CDR3 DNA: TGTGCCAGCAGCCTTCCAGGGACCGCCAGCTCCTACGAGCAGTACTTC
J gene: TRBJ2-5; clone size: .; D gene: .; V gene: TRBV6-5; CDR3 protein: CASRGTETQYF; CDR3 DNA: TGTGCCAGCAGGGGTACAGAGACCCAGTACTTC